What follows is one T cell receptor (beta chain) and its context. Its matching antigen is unknown. The CDR3 has 15 residues. V was shortened by 2 bases and J by 5 bases, with 18 bases between the two germline ends. The germline gives CDR1 GTSNPN, CDR2 SVGIG (reference sequence). In building TCR beta libraries, iRepertoire HTBI primers were used together with Arm-PCR of CDR3 regions. Each CDR3 protein gets one entry after TCRdb re-called the multiplex PCR reads with MiXCR. This table has about 370,000 distinct CDR3 sequences, about a sixth appearing once. Time point of the sample: newly diagnosed GD, antithyroid drugs for less than 3 months. Preparation of the TCR library used RNA extracted from PBMCs. Peripheral blood, 8.5 to 9.5 milliliters per patient, was collected in EDTA tubes. The source of the sample is a study of regulatory T cells in long-lasting Graves disease. The study, taken as a whole, reports: Lower TCR diversity was seen in persistent Graves' patients than in newly diagnosed ones. Blood alone, not thyroid tissue, was studied. TRBV28 was favored in persistent disease, as were TRBJ1-2 and TRBJ2-5.

The sequencing used peripheral blood mononuclear cells (PBMCs), collected at new diagnosis, from a patient treated with antithyroid drugs. The chain links TRBV30 to TRBJ2-5; no reliable D call. This TCR came from a female donor with Graves disease. As DNA, the CDR3 is TGTGCCTGGAGTCCTCCGGGCCTCCCACGGGAGACCCAGTACTTC. It encodes CAWSPPGLPRETQYF. Variable domain in full (rest from reference TRBV30 and TRBJ2-5): SQTIHQWPATLVQPVGSPLSLECTVEGTSNPNLYWYRQAAGRGLQLLFYSVGIGQISSEVPQNLSASRPQDRQFILSSKKLLLSDSGFYLCAWSPPGLPRETQYFGPGTRLLVL.